What follows describes a single TCR beta chain. The sample belongs to a study of T-cell memory formation after mild COVID-19. This CDR3 spans 15 amino acids. V dropped 3 bases and J dropped 4; count of bases not matched to a gene: 7. TCRdb re-derived calls from the 5' RACE reads in MiXCR, one entry per CDR3 protein. The sample consists of hundreds of thousands of distinct CDR3 sequences, roughly 18% of them appearing once. V is TRBV12-3 or TRBV12-4 and J is TRBJ2-5, with 8 bases matching TRBD2. This sequence originates from a man aged 18 to 29 who had mild COVID-19 (a few samples of this study predate the infection). Cell type and time point are not known. The sample consisted of PBMCs or a T cell subset sorted from them (not recorded which). As DNA, the CDR3 is TGTGCCAGCAGTTTCGGAGCGGGGGCGGGAGAGACCCAGTACTTC. Residues: CASSFGAGAGETQYF.